These 26 T cell receptor beta chains came from one sample sequenced in a study of T-cell reconstitution after alpha-beta-depleted transplantation in children. Library preparation (for TCRbeta) was performed with unique molecular identifiers. TCRdb reanalysed the PCR reads using MiXCR and keeps one entry per CDR3 protein. The sample yields some 350,000 distinct CDR3 sequences, 15% to 20% seen once. The sample consisted of PBMCs, mostly from graft donor cells, taken 360 days after TCRalphabeta/CD19-depleted stem cell transplant. The source of these receptors is a male patient aged 2-9 years who had a stem cell transplant for acute lymphoblastic leukemia, so the T cells may come from the graft donor.

The chain has TRBV7-3 and TRBJ2-3, with 7 bases lining up with TRBD2. After removal of 1 base from V and 3 bases from J, the junction contained 7 bases not matched to a gene. The length of the CDR3 is 16 residues. From germline, CDR1 is SGHTA and CDR2 FQGTGA. This chain's CDR3 is CASSLIGLVSTDTQYF. The CDR3 DNA reads TGTGCCAGCAGCTTAATAGGACTAGTCTCAACAGATACGCAGTATTTT.

The gene calls are TRBV12-3 or TRBV12-4 and TRBJ2-1, with 10 bases lining up with TRBD2. The CDR3 extends over 20 amino acids. J was trimmed by 4 bases and V by 2 bases; bases with no gene match: 17. The CDR3 DNA sequence: TGTGCCAGCAGTTTATCACCTAGCGGGAGAATCGCCCCGTCTTACAATGAGCAGTTCTTC. This encodes CASSLSPSGRIAPSYNEQFF.

This clonotype turned up a few times. This chain connects TRBV28 to TRBJ1-4, with 9 bases that match TRBD1. CDR1 is MDHEN, CDR2 SYDVKM, per germline. V shed 6 bases, J shed 5 bases, and the junction held 4 bases outside the gene matches. This CDR3 has 14 residues. As DNA, the CDR3 is TGTGCCAGCAGCCCGGGACAGGGAAATGAAAAACTGTTTTTT. It is translated as CASSPGQGNEKLFF.

In its sample, this clonotype was seen a few times. CDR3 sequence (DNA): TGTGCCAGCCGGACTACTAACACCGGGGAGCTGTTTTTT. It translates to CASRTTNTGELFF. The chain recombines TRBV28 with TRBJ2-2; possible D gene TRBD2, 6 bases. Germline V gene sequence: CDR1 MDHEN, CDR2 SYDVKM. V lost 8 bases, J lost 2 bases, and 9 bases lay in between. The CDR3 has 13 amino acids.

The rearrangement links TRBV27 to TRBJ2-7; a weak D match, TRBD2 (7 bases). Germline V gene data show CDR1 as MNHEY and CDR2 as SMNVEV (reference sequence). The V and J ends lost 7 bases and 6 bases respectively, with 22 bases between them. The CDR3 spans 15 residues. The CDR3 is CASTTTPYREGEQYF. CDR3 bases: TGTGCCAGCACCACAACCCCCTACAGGGAGGGCGAGCAGTACTTC.

The sample holds a few counts of this clonotype. The rearrangement links TRBV30 to TRBJ2-7; a weak D match, TRBD1 (5 bases). Germline CDR1 and CDR2: GTSNPN and SVGIG (reference sequence). V gave up 0 bases and J gave up 6 bases, with 6 bases separating them. The CDR3 runs to 11 residues. The CDR3 is CAWSVGVEQYF. In DNA form, the CDR3 reads TGTGCCTGGAGTGTAGGGGTCGAGCAGTACTTC.

This clonotype has a handful of counts. The chain joins TRBV19 to TRBJ1-5; D remains unclear. Deletions cut 3 bases from V and 5 bases from J, with 14 bases between. This CDR3 is built from 15 residues. In germline, CDR1 is LNHDA, CDR2 SQIVND (reference sequence). The CDR3 reads CASSILPAGDQPQHF. Written as DNA, the CDR3 is TGTGCCAGTAGTATCCTACCGGCTGGCGATCAGCCCCAGCATTTT.

The rearrangement links TRBV27 to TRBJ2-7, with TRBD1 matching over 11 bases. Germline V CDR1 and CDR2: MNHEY, SMNVEV (reference sequence). V lost 2 bases, J lost 7 bases, and 7 bases stayed unmatched. The CDR3 is 15 amino acids. The CDR3 spells CASSLAGQGVGEQYF. CDR3 sequence (DNA): TGTGCCAGCAGTTTAGCGGGACAGGGGGTAGGGGAGCAGTACTTC.

The rearrangement links TRBV6-2 or TRBV6-3 to TRBJ2-1; D is possibly TRBD1 (5 bases). The CDR3 has 15 amino acids. Trimming removed 6 bases from V and 2 bases from J, with 14 bases in between. Looked up from germline, CDR1 is MNHEY and CDR2 is SVGEGT. In nucleotides, the CDR3 is TGTGCCAGCAGCCTTCTGAGACAGCCCTACAATGAGCAGTTCTTC. Translating gives CASSLLRQPYNEQFF.

The genes are TRBV27 and TRBJ1-2; D uncertain. The germline V gene has CDR1 MNHEY and CDR2 SMNVEV (reference sequence). The CDR3 totals 15 residues. The V and J ends lost 5 bases and 4 bases respectively, with 17 bases between them. The CDR3 region has the DNA TGTGCCAGCAGTCTCATAGGTAGCGGAGCCTATGGCTACACCTTC. Encoded protein: CASSLIGSGAYGYTF.

This clonotype occurred a few times. The V call is TRBV5-1, the J call TRBJ2-2; the D gene is possibly TRBD1 (5 bases). The length of the CDR3 is 14 residues. V dropped 0 bases and J dropped 4 bases, with 7 bases sitting between them. Germline V gene lookup returns CDR1 SGHRS and CDR2 YFSETQ. This chain's CDR3 is CASSLGQPTGELFF. The CDR3, as DNA: TGCGCCAGCAGCTTGGGACAGCCCACCGGGGAGCTGTTTTTT.

CDR3 bases: TGTGCCAGCAGTGAATCAGGGGGCGGTGAGACCCAGTACTTC. This codes for CASSESGGGETQYF. This chain connects TRBV25-1 to TRBJ2-5, with 8 nucleotides matching TRBD1. The CDR3 contains 14 residues. The trim removed 1 base at V and 5 bases at J, leaving 3 bases unmatched. Germline lookup yields CDR1 MGHDK and CDR2 SYGVNS.

A few counts support this clonotype. This chain links TRBV28 with TRBJ2-7, with D hard to call. Trimming stripped 2 bases from V and 4 bases from J, with 12 bases between. CDR1 is MDHEN and CDR2 is SYDVKM in the germline V gene. The CDR3 consists of 14 residues. CDR3 sequence (DNA): TGTGCCAGCAGTTTAGCGGTCTCCGGGTACGAGCAGTACTTC. It is translated as CASSLAVSGYEQYF.

For the CDR3, the DNA is TGTGCCAGCAGTCGGACTAGCGGATTCACAGATACGCAGTATTTT. Protein product: CASSRTSGFTDTQYF. The chain is built from TRBV12-3 or TRBV12-4 and TRBJ2-3, with 10 bases lining up with TRBD2. CDR3 length: 15 residues. Trimming took 5 bases from V and 2 from J; bases not matched to a gene: 4.

This clonotype has a count of ten or more. This chain links TRBV28 with TRBJ2-1; no clear D. The germline V and J ends were trimmed by 2 bases and 8 bases, with 10 bases remaining between them. The germline V gene encodes CDR1 MDHEN and CDR2 SYDVKM. The CDR3 spans 13 residues. CDR3 region: CASSLTPADEQFF. CDR3 bases: TGTGCCAGCAGTTTAACCCCAGCCGATGAGCAGTTCTTC.

The chain carries TRBV28 and TRBJ1-5, with D unresolved. CDR3 length: 13 residues. CDR1 is MDHEN and CDR2 is SYDVKM in the germline V gene. Trimming left V 7 bases short and J 3 bases short, with 10 bases between. CDR3 amino acids: CASKAADNQPQHF. The CDR3 DNA sequence: TGTGCCAGCAAAGCGGCGGACAATCAGCCCCAGCATTTT.

The CDR3 nucleotides read TGTGCCTGGACAGGTCGTGAAAAACTGTTTTTT. Protein: CAWTGREKLFF. The V gene is TRBV30, the J gene TRBJ1-4, with unresolved D. Trimming stripped 4 bases from V and 7 bases from J, with 7 bases between. The CDR3 loop spans 11 amino acids. CDR1 and CDR2 from the germline V gene are GTSNPN and SVGIG (reference sequence).

This clonotype has a handful of counts. The CDR3 region is CSVARGQGEKLFF. CDR3 coding DNA: TGCAGCGTTGCCAGGGGGCAGGGTGAAAAACTGTTTTTT. The chain uses TRBV29-1 and TRBJ1-4, with 8 bases identical to TRBD1. V gave up 4 bases and J gave up 7 bases; unmatched junction bases: 5. CDR3 length equals 13 residues. Germline values: CDR1 SQVTM, CDR2 ANQGSEA.

This clonotype was observed a handful of times. The V gene is TRBV12-3 or TRBV12-4, the J gene TRBJ2-7; 7 bases map to TRBD2. This CDR3 region has 15 residues. Germline trimming cut 3 bases from V and 2 bases from J; bases unmatched to any gene: 7. The DNA of the CDR3 is TGTGCCAGCAGTTTCGCCAGCGGGGTTACCTACGAGCAGTACTTC. It specifies CASSFASGVTYEQYF.

This clonotype appeared a few times. The chain is built from TRBV29-1 and TRBJ2-1; D possibly uses TRBD1 or TRBD2 (5 bases each). V was trimmed by 6 bases and J by 0 bases, leaving 15 bases between them. There are 15 residues in the CDR3. Germline V gives CDR1 SQVTM, CDR2 ANQGSEA. The CDR3 DNA reads as TGCAGCGTCCTTCGATGGGGGAGCTCCTACAATGAGCAGTTCTTC. It translates to CSVLRWGSSYNEQFF.

The J gene is TRBJ2-1, the V gene TRBV6-2 or TRBV6-3; 10 positions agree with TRBD2. The CDR3 spans 15 residues. The V gene's germline CDR1 is MNHEY and CDR2 SVGEGT. The ends lost 5 bases at V and 8 bases at J; junction bases unmatched: 9. Here the CDR3 reads CASSPGLATRDEQFF. The CDR3 region has the DNA TGTGCCAGCAGTCCGGGACTAGCGACCCGCGATGAGCAGTTCTTC.

The V gene is TRBV5-1, the J gene TRBJ2-5, with D perhaps matching TRBD2 (6 bases). Trimming cost V 0 bases and J 1 base, with 13 bases left between them. This CDR3 has 16 residues. Germline assignment: CDR1 SGHRS and CDR2 YFSETQ. CDR3 in amino acids: CASSLGSGGLQETQYF. CDR3 bases: TGCGCCAGCAGCTTGGGTAGCGGCGGTCTCCAAGAGACCCAGTACTTC.

V and J are TRBV7-2 and TRBJ2-5, with D perhaps being TRBD1 or TRBD2 (5 bases each). Germline V gives CDR1 SGHTA, CDR2 FQGNSA. Trimming shortened V by 1 base and J by 5 bases, and 11 bases separated the two germline ends. CDR3 length: 14 residues. DNA for the CDR3: TGTGCCAGCAGCTTAGGGCCGGGGCTGGAGACCCAGTACTTC. This encodes CASSLGPGLETQYF.

This clonotype was seen a handful of times. This chain connects TRBV5-1 to TRBJ2-2, with 11 bases identical to TRBD2. V was clipped by 1 base and J by 5 bases; unmatched bases: 10. Germline CDR1 is SGHRS and CDR2 is YFSETQ. The CDR3 is 18 amino acids. The CDR3 DNA sequence: TGCGCCAGCAGCTTGAGCTCTAGCGGGAGGTTGTGGACCGGGGAGCTGTTTTTT. Its translation: CASSLSSSGRLWTGELFF.

The chain joins TRBV20-1 to TRBJ2-5, with a tentative D call TRBD1 (5 bases). Trimming left V 1 base short and J 5 bases short, with 11 bases between. The CDR3 totals 13 residues. CDR1 and CDR2 from the germline V gene are DFQATT and SNEGSKA (reference sequence). The CDR3 spells CSARGGGAETQYF. The CDR3 DNA reads TGCAGTGCTAGAGGGGGTGGGGCGGAGACCCAGTACTTC.

Ten or more counts support this clonotype. This chain joins TRBV12-3 or TRBV12-4 and TRBJ1-4; perhaps TRBD1 as D (5 bases). Trimming pared 1 base from V and 4 bases from J, leaving 10 bases between. The CDR3 extends over 15 amino acids. As DNA, the CDR3 is TGTGCCAGCAGTTTAGGAGGGGCGATTAATGAAAAACTGTTTTTT. The encoded protein is CASSLGGAINEKLFF.